This T cell receptor (beta chain) was sequenced in a study of response to subunit inactivated influenza vaccine listed by TCRdb under 2018. In terms of the full investigation: Deep quantitative T cell receptor repertoire profiling was used in the study to track responses to a trivalent subunit inactivated influenza vaccine. Broader findings and caveats from the paper: The authors proposed that each seasonal influenza vaccination may bring in only a limited number of new T cells.

Trimming at the junction amounts to 2 bases on V and 4 bases on J, and the germline ends lie 15 bases apart. Counted from cysteine to phenylalanine, this CDR3 has 16 amino acids. Only the CDR3 part of the read is kept: 48 bases, read in frame from the first base. CDR1 and CDR2, looked up from the germline V gene (reference sequence), are LNHDA and SQIVND. The time point label corresponds to: 45 to 55 days after influenza vaccine administration. The sample holds a few counts of this clonotype. Its antigen specificity is not known. No much larger clonotype is one base removed from it; base qualities were not supplied. Library method: RT-PCR. The reads were generated on an Illumina HiSeq 2500. TCRdb trimmed the raw reads at Q25, called clones with MiXCR and kept productive beta chains. Rows matching on CDR3 protein sequence are summarized as one entry with the most common DNA and genes. Counted in this sample were fewer than 650,000 distinct CDR3 sequences; approximately 12% of them appeared once. The ten largest make up over 10% of the sample.

This clonotype was obtained from a man in his fifties or sixties who received an inactivated influenza vaccine. Donor details come from another sample of the same person, matched by shared clones. Specimen: PBMCs from blood, collected roughly 47 days after vaccination. Recombination joined TRBV19 with TRBJ2-1; TRBD2 is possibly the D segment (6 matching bases). The CDR3 protein sequence reads: CASSITRLGWYNEQFF. The sequence in DNA is TGTGCCAGTAGTATAACCCGACTAGGTTGGTACAATGAGCAGTTCTTC.